This TCR beta chain originates from a study of shared clonotypes between healthy human individuals. Study in general: There were three CD4 naive, three CD4 memory, two CD8 naive and one CD8 memory plates per donor.

Only in-frame clones appear in the TCRdb table, and some are missing; sequencing was by immunoSEQ multiplex PCR. Among roughly 2 million clones, about 95% were seen once, and the ten largest hold roughly 1.1%. Germline CDR1 and CDR2: MNHEY and SMNVEV (reference sequence). The CDR3 totals 16 residues. Trimming removed 3 bases from V and 1 base from J; junction bases left unmatched: 5. With regard to this clone: Other nucleotide sequences from this sample produce the same CDR3.

CD45RO-negative CD8 cells positively selected for CCR7 made up the naive population, which excluded terminally differentiated effector memory CD45RA+ cells. Caucasian adults living in Nashville, Tennessee, provided all samples. This sequence joins TRBV27 and TRBJ2-7; 11 positions match TRBD2. The sequence came from a man younger than 35 in good health. Specimen: naive CD8+ T cells sorted from blood. In DNA form, the CDR3 reads TGTGCCAGCAGTTTGGGGCTAGCGGGAGGTTCCTACGAGCAGTACTTC. Residues: CASSLGLAGGSYEQYF.